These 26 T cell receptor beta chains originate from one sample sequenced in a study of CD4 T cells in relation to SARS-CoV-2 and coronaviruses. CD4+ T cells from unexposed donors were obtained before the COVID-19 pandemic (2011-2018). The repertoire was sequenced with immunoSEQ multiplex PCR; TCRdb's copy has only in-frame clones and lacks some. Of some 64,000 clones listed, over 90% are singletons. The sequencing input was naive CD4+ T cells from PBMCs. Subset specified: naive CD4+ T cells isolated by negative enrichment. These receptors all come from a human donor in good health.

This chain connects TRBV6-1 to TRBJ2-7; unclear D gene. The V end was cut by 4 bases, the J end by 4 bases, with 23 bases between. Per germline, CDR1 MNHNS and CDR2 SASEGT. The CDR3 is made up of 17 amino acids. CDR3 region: CASSGRNSEARLYEQYF. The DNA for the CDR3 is TGTGCCAGCAGTGGGAGAAACAGCGAAGCGCGCTTATACGAGCAGTACTTC.

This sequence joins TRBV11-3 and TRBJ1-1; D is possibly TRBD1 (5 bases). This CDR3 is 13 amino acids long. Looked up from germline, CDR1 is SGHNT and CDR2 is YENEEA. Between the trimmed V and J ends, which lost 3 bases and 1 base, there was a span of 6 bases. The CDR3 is CASSLGRNTEAFF. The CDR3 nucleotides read TGTGCCAGCAGCTTGGGACGGAACACTGAAGCTTTCTTT.

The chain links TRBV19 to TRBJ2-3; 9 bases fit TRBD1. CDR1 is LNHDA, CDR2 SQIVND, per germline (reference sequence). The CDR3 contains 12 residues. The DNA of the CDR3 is TGTGCTGCAACAGGGGGCGCAGATACGCAGTATTTT. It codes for CAATGGADTQYF. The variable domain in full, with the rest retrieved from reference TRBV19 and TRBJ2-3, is DGGITQSPKYLFRKEGQNVTLSCEQNLNHDAMYWYRQDPGQGLRLIYYSQIVNDFQKGDIAEGYSVSREKKESFPLTVTSAQKNPTAFYLCAATGGADTQYFGPGTRLTVL.

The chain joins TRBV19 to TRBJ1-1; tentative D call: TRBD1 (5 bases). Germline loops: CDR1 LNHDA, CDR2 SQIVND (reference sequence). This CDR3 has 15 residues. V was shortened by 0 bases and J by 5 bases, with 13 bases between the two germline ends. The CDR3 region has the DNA TGTGCCAGTAGTATAGATCTCGGCAGGGTAACTGAAGCTTTCTTT. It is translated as CASSIDLGRVTEAFF.

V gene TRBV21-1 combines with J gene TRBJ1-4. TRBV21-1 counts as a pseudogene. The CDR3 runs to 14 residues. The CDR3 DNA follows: TGTGCCAGCAGTAGAGGACTAACGAATGAAAAACTGTTTTTT. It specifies CASSRGLTNEKLFF.

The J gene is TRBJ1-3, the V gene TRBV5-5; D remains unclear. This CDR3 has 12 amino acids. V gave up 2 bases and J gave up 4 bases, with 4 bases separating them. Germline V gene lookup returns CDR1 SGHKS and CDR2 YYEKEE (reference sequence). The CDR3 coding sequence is TGTGCCAGCAGCTTCCCCGGAAACACCATATATTTT. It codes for CASSFPGNTIYF. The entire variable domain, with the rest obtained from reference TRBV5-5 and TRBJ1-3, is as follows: DAGVTQSPTHLIKTRGQQVTLRCSPISGHKSVSWYQQVLGQGPQFIFQYYEKEERGRGNFPDRFSARQFPNYSSELNVNALLLGDSALYLCASSFPGNTIYFGEGSWLTVV.

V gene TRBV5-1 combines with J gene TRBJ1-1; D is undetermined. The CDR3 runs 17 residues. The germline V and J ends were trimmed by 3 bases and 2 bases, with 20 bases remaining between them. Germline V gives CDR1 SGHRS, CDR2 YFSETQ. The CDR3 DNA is TGCGCCAGCAGCTCGAGCGGGATCCCAGGAGCCAACACTGAAGCTTTCTTT. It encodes CASSSSGIPGANTEAFF.

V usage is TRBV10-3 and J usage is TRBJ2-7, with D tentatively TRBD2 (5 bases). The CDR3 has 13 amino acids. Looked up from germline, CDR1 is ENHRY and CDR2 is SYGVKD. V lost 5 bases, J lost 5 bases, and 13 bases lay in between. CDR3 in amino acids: CAISLDPGNEQYF. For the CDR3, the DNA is TGTGCCATCAGTCTGGACCCGGGGAACGAGCAGTACTTC.

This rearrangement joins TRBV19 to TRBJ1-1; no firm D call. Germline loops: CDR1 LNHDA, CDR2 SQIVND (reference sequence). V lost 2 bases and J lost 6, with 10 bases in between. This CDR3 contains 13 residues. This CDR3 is CASSILGYPEAFF. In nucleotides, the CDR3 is TGTGCCAGTAGTATACTCGGTTATCCTGAAGCTTTCTTT.

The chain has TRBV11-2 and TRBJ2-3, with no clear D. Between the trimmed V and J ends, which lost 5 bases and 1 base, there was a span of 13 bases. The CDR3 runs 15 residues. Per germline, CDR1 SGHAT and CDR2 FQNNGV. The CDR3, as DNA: TGTGCCAGCAGCGGCAAAGGGCTAGGCACAGATACGCAGTATTTT. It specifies CASSGKGLGTDTQYF.

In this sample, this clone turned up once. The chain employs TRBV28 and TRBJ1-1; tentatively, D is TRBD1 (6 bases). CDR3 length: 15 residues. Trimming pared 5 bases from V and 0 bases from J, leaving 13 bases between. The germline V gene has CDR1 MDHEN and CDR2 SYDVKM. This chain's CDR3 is CASSTTGTLNTEAFF. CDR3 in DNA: TGTGCCAGCAGTACTACAGGGACCCTGAACACTGAAGCTTTCTTT.

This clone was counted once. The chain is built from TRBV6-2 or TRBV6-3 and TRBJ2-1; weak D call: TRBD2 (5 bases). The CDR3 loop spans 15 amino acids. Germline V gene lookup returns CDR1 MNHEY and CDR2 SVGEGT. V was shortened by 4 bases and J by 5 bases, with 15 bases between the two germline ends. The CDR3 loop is CASSSDGAGNNEQFF. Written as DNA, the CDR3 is TGTGCCAGCAGTTCCGACGGCGCGGGTAACAATGAGCAGTTCTTC.

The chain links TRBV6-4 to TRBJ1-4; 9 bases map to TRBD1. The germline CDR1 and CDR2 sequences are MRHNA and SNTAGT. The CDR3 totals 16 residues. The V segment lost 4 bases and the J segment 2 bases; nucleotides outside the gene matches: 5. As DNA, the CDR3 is TGTGCCAGCAGTGTCGGGACAGGGCCGACTAATGAAAAACTGTTTTTT. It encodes CASSVGTGPTNEKLFF.

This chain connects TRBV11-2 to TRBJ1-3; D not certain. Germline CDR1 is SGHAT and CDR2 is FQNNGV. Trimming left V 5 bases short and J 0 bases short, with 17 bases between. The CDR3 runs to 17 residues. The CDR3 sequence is CASSPIRTGNSGNTIYF. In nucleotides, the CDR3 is TGTGCCAGCAGCCCGATAAGGACCGGAAACTCTGGAAACACCATATATTTT.

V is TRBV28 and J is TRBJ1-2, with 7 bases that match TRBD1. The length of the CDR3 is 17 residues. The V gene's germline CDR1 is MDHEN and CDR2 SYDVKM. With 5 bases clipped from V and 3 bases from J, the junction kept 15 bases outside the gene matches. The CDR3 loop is CASSPPGQETSHYGYTF. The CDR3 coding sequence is TGTGCCAGCAGTCCTCCCGGACAGGAGACATCCCACTATGGCTACACCTTC.

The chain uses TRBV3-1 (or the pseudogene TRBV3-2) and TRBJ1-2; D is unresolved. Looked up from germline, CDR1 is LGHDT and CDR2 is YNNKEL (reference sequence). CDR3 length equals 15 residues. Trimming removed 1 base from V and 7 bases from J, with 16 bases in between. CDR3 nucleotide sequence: TGTGCCAGCAGCCAAGTGGGTTACAACGGGCCTGGCTACACCTTC. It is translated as CASSQVGYNGPGYTF.

CDR3 sequence: CASKTQGKVNSPLHF. CDR3 in DNA: TGTGCCAGCAAGACGCAGGGGAAGGTAAATTCACCCCTCCACTTT. The chain recombines TRBV27 with TRBJ1-6; possibly TRBD1 for D (6 bases). This CDR3 is built from 15 residues. Trimming pared 7 bases from V and 7 bases from J, leaving 17 bases between. Germline CDR1 and CDR2: MNHEY and SMNVEV (reference sequence).

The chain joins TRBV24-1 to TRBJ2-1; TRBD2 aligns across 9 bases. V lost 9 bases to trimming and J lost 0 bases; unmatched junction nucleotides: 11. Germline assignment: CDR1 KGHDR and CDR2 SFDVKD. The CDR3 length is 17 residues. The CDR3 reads CATPFWGLATSYNEQFF. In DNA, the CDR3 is TGTGCCACCCCGTTTTGGGGACTAGCTACCTCCTACAATGAGCAGTTCTTC.

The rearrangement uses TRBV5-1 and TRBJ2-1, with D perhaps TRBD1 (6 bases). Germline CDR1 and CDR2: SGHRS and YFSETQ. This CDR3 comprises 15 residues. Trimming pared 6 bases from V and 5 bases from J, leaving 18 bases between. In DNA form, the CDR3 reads TGCGCCAGCACCGACAAGGGGAACAGGGACAATGAGCAGTTCTTC. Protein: CASTDKGNRDNEQFF.

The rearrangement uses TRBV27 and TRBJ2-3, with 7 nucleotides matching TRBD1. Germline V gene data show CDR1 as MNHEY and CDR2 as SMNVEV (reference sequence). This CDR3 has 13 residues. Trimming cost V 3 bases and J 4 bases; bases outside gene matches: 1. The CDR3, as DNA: TGTGCCAGCAGTTTCACAGGGGCAGATACGCAGTATTTT. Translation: CASSFTGADTQYF.

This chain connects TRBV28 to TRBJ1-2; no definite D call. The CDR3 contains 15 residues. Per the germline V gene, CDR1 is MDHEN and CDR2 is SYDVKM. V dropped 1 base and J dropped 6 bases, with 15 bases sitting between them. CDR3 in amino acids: CASSLSNTKINGYTF. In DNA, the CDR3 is TGTGCCAGCAGTTTATCCAACACGAAGATTAATGGCTACACCTTC.

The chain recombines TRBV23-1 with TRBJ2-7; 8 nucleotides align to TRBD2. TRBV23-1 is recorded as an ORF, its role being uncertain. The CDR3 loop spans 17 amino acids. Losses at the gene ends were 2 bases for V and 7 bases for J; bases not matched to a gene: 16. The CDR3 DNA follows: TGCGCCAGCAGTCAAGTACCCATAGCGGGATTGAATCGGGAGCAGTACTTC. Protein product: CASSQVPIAGLNREQYF.

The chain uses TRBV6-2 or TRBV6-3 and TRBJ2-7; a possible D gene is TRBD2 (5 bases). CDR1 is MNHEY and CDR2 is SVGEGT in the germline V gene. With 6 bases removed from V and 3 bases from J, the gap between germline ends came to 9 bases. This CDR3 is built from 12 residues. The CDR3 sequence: CASSPRGYEQYF. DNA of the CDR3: TGTGCCAGCAGCCCCCGGGGCTACGAGCAGTACTTC.

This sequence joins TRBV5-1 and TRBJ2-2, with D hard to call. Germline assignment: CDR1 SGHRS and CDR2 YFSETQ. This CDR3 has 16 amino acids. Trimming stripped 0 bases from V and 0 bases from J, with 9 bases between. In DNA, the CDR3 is TGCGCCAGCAGCTTGGGACACGCCGCGAACACCGGGGAGCTGTTTTTT. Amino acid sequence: CASSLGHAANTGELFF.

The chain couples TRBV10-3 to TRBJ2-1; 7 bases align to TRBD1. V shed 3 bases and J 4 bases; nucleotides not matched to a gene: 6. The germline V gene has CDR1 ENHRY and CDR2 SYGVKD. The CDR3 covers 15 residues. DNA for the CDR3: TGTGCCATCAGTGAACCCAGGACAGGTTACAATGAGCAGTTCTTC. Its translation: CAISEPRTGYNEQFF.

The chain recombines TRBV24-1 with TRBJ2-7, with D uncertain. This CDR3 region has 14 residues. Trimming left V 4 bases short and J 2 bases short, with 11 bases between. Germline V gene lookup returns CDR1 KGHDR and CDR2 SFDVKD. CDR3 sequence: CATSDALPPYEQYF. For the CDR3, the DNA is TGTGCCACCAGTGACGCCCTCCCCCCCTACGAGCAGTACTTC.